This T cell receptor beta chain was recorded in a study of CD8 T cells in ankylosing spondylitis. Study findings and constraints: Disease-linked clones bore a CD8+ phenotype, appearing relatively rarely in peripheral blood. A motif of eight highly homologous TCR beta variants was seen as apparently characteristic of ankylosing spondylitis blood.

This clonotype has ten or more counts. Antigen unknown. Quantitative 5'-RACE was performed with molecular barcodes, and it yielded the TCR beta libraries. TCRdb re-called the 5' RACE reads with MiXCR, one entry per CDR3 protein. The table has more than 300,000 distinct CDR3 sequences, under 8.5% seen once; the top ten hold roughly 15%. J lost 0 bases, V lost 7 bases, and 10 bases had no gene match. In germline, CDR1 is SQVTM, CDR2 ANQGSEA. This CDR3 has 15 residues. The chain has TRBV29-1 and TRBJ2-7, with 9 bases identical to TRBD1. This clonotype was sampled from a male donor with ankylosing spondylitis. Material: blood, either unsorted or a sorted T cell fraction (not recorded which). For the CDR3, the DNA is TGCAGCGGGCGGTTGGGACAGGGCACCTCCTACGAGCAGTACTTC. This encodes CSGRLGQGTSYEQYF.